This T cell receptor (beta chain) was sequenced in a study of T-cell memory formation after mild COVID-19. Study background: In these data, TCR clusters were largely donor specific.

TCRdb used MiXCR to reprocess the 5' RACE reads, holding one entry per CDR3 protein. The sample lists more than 35,000 distinct CDR3 sequences, 6% to 7.5% occurring once. There are many counts of this clonotype. Sequenced: PBMCs or a T cell subset sorted from them (not recorded which). This TCR came from an adult who had mild COVID-19 (a few samples of this study predate the infection). Cell type and time point are not known.

The CDR3 region has the DNA TGTGCCAGCAGGGAGTCCTACGAGCAGTACTTC. Translation: CASRESYEQYF. The rearrangement links TRBV2 to TRBJ2-7, with D unclear. V was clipped by 6 bases and J by 1 base, with 4 bases between them. This CDR3 is 11 amino acids long. Germline V gene data show CDR1 as SNHLY and CDR2 as FYNNEI.